This entry concerns a single T cell receptor (beta chain). Here immunoSEQ multiplex PCR was the method, and the copy in TCRdb shows in-frame clones only, minus some. The sample lists approximately 91,000 clones; more than 70% were seen once. This record comes from a study of identifying expanded T cells in peripheral blood. The CDR3 is made up of 16 amino acids. The germline V gene encodes CDR1 SGDLS and CDR2 YYNGEE. V was cut by 3 bases and J by 0 bases, with 14 bases left in between. Sequencing was done on a sample of blood. This receptor was obtained from a person aged 18 to 70 in good health. The V and J genes are TRBV9 and TRBJ2-3; perhaps TRBD1 as D (5 bases). The CDR3 loop reads CASSGMWAGSTDTQYF. The DNA of the CDR3 is TGTGCCAGCAGCGGAATGTGGGCAGGGAGCACAGATACGCAGTATTTT.